The 27 T cell receptor beta chains reported below all come from one sample, sequenced in a study of cytomegalovirus exposure and HLA in healthy donors (dated by TCRdb to 2016 to 2017). The library was made by the immunoSEQ multiplex PCR assay. Entries here come from immuneACCESS through TCRdb and include only in-frame sequences with V and J called. Some clones fail to appear in such tables; in the studies checked, an unresolved V gene covers under half of the shortfall, and the cause of the remainder is unknown. The sample table records about 48,000 clones; about 88% of these occur just once. The ten biggest clones cover approximately 6.7% of the sample. The sequenced material came from PBMCs. These receptors all come from a woman in her 30s in good health and CMV-seronegative.

The genes are TRBV5-4 and TRBJ2-5; TRBD2 is a possible D gene (6 bases). V was cut by 2 bases and J by 1 base, with 24 bases left in between. CDR1 and CDR2 from the germline V gene are SGHNT and YYREEE (reference sequence). The CDR3 covers 19 residues. For the CDR3, the DNA is TGTGCCAGCAGCTTTCCCCGCCAAGAAGACGGGGGTCTCCAAGAGACCCAGTACTTC. Its protein product is CASSFPRQEDGGLQETQYF.

Turning to this clone: A read error may account for a junction end that differs from germline. The chain couples TRBV5-1 to TRBJ2-3; 9 bases are shared with TRBD2. Germline values: CDR1 SGHRS, CDR2 YFSETQ. CDR3 size: 16 residues. The CDR3 spells CASSLEDLAGADTQYF. CDR3 nucleotides: TGCGCCAGCAGTTTGGAGGACTTAGCGGGGGCAGATACGCAGTATTTT.

This chain uses TRBV18 with TRBJ2-7; D possibly corresponds to TRBD1 (8 bases). Per the germline V gene, CDR1 is KGHSH and CDR2 is LQKENI. V was trimmed by 5 bases and J by 3 bases, leaving 14 bases between them. The length of the CDR3 is 14 residues. CDR3 loop: CASSTQGEGYEQYF. CDR3 DNA: TGTGCCAGCTCAACACAGGGGGAGGGCTACGAGCAGTACTTC.

V and J are TRBV6-4 and TRBJ2-1; D possibly corresponds to TRBD2 (5 bases). CDR3 length: 13 residues. Deletions cut 4 bases from V and 7 bases from J, with 11 bases between. From germline, CDR1 is MRHNA and CDR2 SNTAGT. CDR3 protein: CASSGGRGNEQFF. The CDR3 DNA reads TGTGCCAGCAGTGGAGGGAGAGGGAATGAGCAGTTCTTC.

This clone showed up just once. The chain carries TRBV7-8 and TRBJ2-7; the match to TRBD1 covers 8 bases. V lost 1 base, J lost 0 bases, and 8 bases stayed unmatched. Germline CDR1 is SGHVS and CDR2 is FQNEAQ. The CDR3 is made up of 17 amino acids. CDR3 region: CASSLGTGGLASYEQYF. The DNA for the CDR3 is TGTGCCAGCAGCTTAGGTACAGGGGGGTTGGCCTCCTACGAGCAGTACTTC.

The V gene is TRBV29-1, the J gene TRBJ1-4; TRBD1 aligns across 9 bases. V gave up 4 bases and J gave up 8 bases; unmatched junction bases: 2. CDR3 length: 12 residues. Germline CDR1 and CDR2: SQVTM and ANQGSEA. The CDR3 nucleotides are TGCAGCGTTGTGGGGACAGGGGAAAAACTGTTTTTT. It translates to CSVVGTGEKLFF. Supplemented by reference TRBV29-1 and TRBJ1-4, the full variable domain reads SAVISQKPSRDICQRGTSLTIQCQVDSQVTMMFWYRQQPGQSLTLIATANQGSEATYESGFVIDKFPISRPNLTFSTLTVSNMSPEDSSIYLCSVVGTGEKLFFGSGTQLSVL.

V usage is TRBV5-1 and J usage is TRBJ1-3; D is possibly TRBD1 (6 bases). V was trimmed by 0 bases and J by 0 bases, leaving 13 bases between them. CDR1 and CDR2 from the germline V gene are SGHRS and YFSETQ. The CDR3 is made up of 17 amino acids. CDR3 sequence: CASSLGTEVNSGNTIYF. The CDR3 DNA reads as TGCGCCAGCAGCTTGGGGACAGAAGTAAACTCTGGAAACACCATATATTTT.

The V gene is TRBV25-1, the J gene TRBJ1-1, with D maybe TRBD1 (5 bases). Trimming cost V 3 bases and J 3 bases, with 8 bases left between them. Per the germline V gene, CDR1 is MGHDK and CDR2 is SYGVNS. CDR3 length equals 13 residues. The CDR3 is CASSDGGYTEAFF. Written as DNA, the CDR3 is TGTGCCAGCAGTGATGGGGGGTACACTGAAGCTTTCTTT.

The chain recombines TRBV4-1 with TRBJ1-2; TRBD1 matches at 7 bases. Trimming took 1 base from V and 3 from J; bases not matched to a gene: 2. CDR1 and CDR2 from the germline V gene are MGHRA and YSYEKL. CDR3 length equals 14 residues. CDR3 DNA: TGCGCCAGCAGCCAAGCAGGGGGGCACTATGGCTACACCTTC. Protein sequence: CASSQAGGHYGYTF.

This CDR3 reads CASSGSGQVYEQYF. In DNA, the CDR3 is TGTGCCAGCAGTGGATCCGGACAGGTCTACGAGCAGTACTTC. The chain carries TRBV28 and TRBJ2-7; 7 bases fit TRBD1. The CDR3 spans 14 residues. V was clipped by 5 bases and J by 3 bases; unmatched bases: 7. CDR1 is MDHEN and CDR2 is SYDVKM in the germline V gene.

This clone was detected once. The chain combines TRBV5-4 with TRBJ2-4; maybe TRBD2 (5 bases). The V and J ends lost 0 bases and 3 bases respectively, with 10 bases between them. Germline CDR1 SGHNT, CDR2 YYREEE (reference sequence). The CDR3 extends over 15 amino acids. CDR3 in DNA: TGTGCCAGCAGCTTGGACTCGGGAAACAAAAACATTCAGTACTTC. Encoded protein: CASSLDSGNKNIQYF.

The table lists this clone with a count of one. The chain employs TRBV29-1 and TRBJ2-7, with TRBD1 identical over 8 bases. The germline CDR1 and CDR2 sequences are SQVTM and ANQGSEA. J lost 2 bases, V lost 6 bases, and 3 bases had no gene match. CDR3 length equals 12 residues. The CDR3 nucleotides read TGCAGCGTGAGGGACAGGACCTACGAGCAGTACTTC. This translates into CSVRDRTYEQYF.

This chain uses TRBV18 with TRBJ1-1; a possible D gene is TRBD1 (5 bases). V lost 1 base to trimming and J lost 3 bases, with 24 bases between them. CDR3 size: 19 residues. Germline assignment: CDR1 KGHSH and CDR2 LQKENI. The CDR3 here is CASSPQRLMTGHLDTEAFF. Here the CDR3 DNA reads TGTGCCAGCTCACCACAGAGACTCATGACCGGACACTTGGACACTGAAGCTTTCTTT.

The chain employs TRBV25-1 and TRBJ1-1; tentative D call: TRBD1 (5 bases). Per germline, CDR1 MGHDK and CDR2 SYGVNS. The CDR3 has 13 amino acids. The V gene lost 6 bases and the J gene lost 5 bases, with 13 bases spanning the gap. CDR3 amino acids: CASSRQKGTEAFF. The CDR3 region has the DNA TGTGCCAGCAGCCGACAAAAGGGGACTGAAGCTTTCTTT.

The chain uses TRBV18 and TRBJ2-5; TRBD2 matches at 11 bases. Germline lookup yields CDR1 KGHSH and CDR2 LQKENI. With 5 bases clipped from V and 1 base from J, the junction kept 9 bases outside the gene matches. The CDR3 is 17 amino acids. The DNA for the CDR3 is TGTGCCAGCTCAGCCGATCGCGGGACTAGCGGCCAAGAGACCCAGTACTTC. It specifies CASSADRGTSGQETQYF.

V usage is TRBV4-1 and J usage is TRBJ1-2; D is uncertain. The germline V and J ends were trimmed by 6 bases and 1 base, with 9 bases remaining between them. The germline CDR1 and CDR2 sequences are MGHRA and YSYEKL. The CDR3 runs to 13 residues. This chain's CDR3 is CASRRGFNYGYTF. CDR3 sequence (DNA): TGCGCCAGCAGACGAGGGTTTAACTATGGCTACACCTTC.

The genes are TRBV6-4 and TRBJ2-1; tentative D call: TRBD1 (5 bases). CDR3 length equals 16 residues. CDR1 and CDR2 (germline): MRHNA, SNTAGT. The ends were cut back, 0 bases at V and 0 bases at J, with 9 bases in the middle. CDR3 DNA sequence: TGTGCCAGCAGTGACTCGGGGCGGAGCTCCTACAATGAGCAGTTCTTC. It translates to CASSDSGRSSYNEQFF.

The chain uses TRBV7-2 and TRBJ1-5, with 7 bases aligning to TRBD1. V was pared by 5 bases and J by 3 bases, with 13 bases of the junction left unmatched. The CDR3 covers 17 residues. CDR1 is SGHTA, CDR2 FQGNSA, per germline. CDR3 in amino acids: CASSNSLGRGVNQPQHF. The CDR3 DNA reads TGTGCCAGCAGCAACAGCCTTGGCAGGGGGGTCAATCAGCCCCAGCATTTT.

The chain is built from TRBV7-8 and TRBJ1-5, with TRBD1 as a possible D gene (5 bases). This CDR3 spans 13 amino acids. Germline V gene lookup returns CDR1 SGHVS and CDR2 FQNEAQ. Between the trimmed V and J ends, which lost 1 base and 14 bases, there was a span of 15 bases. CDR3 sequence: CASSLESRRGEHF. Here the CDR3 DNA reads TGTGCCAGCAGCTTAGAGTCCCGGAGGGGTGAGCATTTT.

The chain couples TRBV7-3 to TRBJ2-2; D not resolved. Germline values: CDR1 SGHTA, CDR2 FQGTGA. Trimming stripped 5 bases from V and 5 bases from J, with 12 bases between. This CDR3 has 14 amino acids. The CDR3 protein is CASSPTPGTGELFF. The CDR3 DNA follows: TGTGCCAGCAGCCCCACTCCGGGTACCGGGGAGCTGTTTTTT.

The chain joins TRBV5-1 to TRBJ1-4, with TRBD1 matching over 9 bases. Germline assignment: CDR1 SGHRS and CDR2 YFSETQ. V gave up 0 bases and J gave up 4 bases; unmatched junction bases: 1. The CDR3 has 15 amino acids. The CDR3 DNA sequence: TGCGCCAGCAGCTTGGGGGACAGGGATAATGAAAAACTGTTTTTT. Translated, it gives CASSLGDRDNEKLFF. The full variable domain, completed using reference TRBV5-1 and TRBJ1-4, is KAGVTQTPRYLIKTRGQQVTLSCSPISGHRSVSWYQQTPGQGLQFLFEYFSETQRNKGNFPGRFSGRQFSNSRSEMNVSTLELGDSALYLCASSLGDRDNEKLFFGSGTQLSVL.

The rearrangement joins TRBV27 to TRBJ2-1; TRBD2 matches at 8 bases. With V trimmed by 4 bases and J by 6 bases, 2 bases remained unmatched. The CDR3 sequence is 13 residues long. Germline CDR1 reads MNHEY; CDR2 reads SMNVEV (reference sequence). This CDR3 reads CASSSGLVNEQFF. Here the CDR3 DNA reads TGTGCCAGCAGTTCGGGACTAGTCAATGAGCAGTTCTTC.

The chain carries TRBV27 and TRBJ2-7; D is ambiguous. The CDR3 length is 15 residues. Deletions cut 3 bases from V and 1 base from J, with 13 bases between. The germline gives CDR1 MNHEY, CDR2 SMNVEV (reference sequence). The CDR3 bases are TGTGCCAGCAGTTTTTACGGGTATAGGTCCTACGAGCAGTACTTC. Amino acids: CASSFYGYRSYEQYF.

The chain has TRBV28 and TRBJ2-7; 7 nucleotides agree with TRBD1. V shed 2 bases, J shed 3 bases, and the junction held 1 base outside the gene matches. Germline lookup yields CDR1 MDHEN and CDR2 SYDVKM. The CDR3 has 13 amino acids. CDR3 loop: CASSLDRVYEQYF. In DNA form, the CDR3 reads TGTGCCAGCAGTTTAGACAGGGTCTACGAGCAGTACTTC.

The rearrangement joins TRBV28 to TRBJ2-3, with a possible D match to TRBD2 (6 bases). CDR1 and CDR2 (germline): MDHEN, SYDVKM. The length of the CDR3 is 14 residues. V was cut by 2 bases and J by 6 bases, with 12 bases left in between. The CDR3 DNA reads as TGTGCCAGCAGTTTAGGGGGGTATTTCGATACGCAGTATTTT. Translation: CASSLGGYFDTQYF.

This clone was detected many times. The rearrangement links TRBV2 to TRBJ2-1; tentatively, D is TRBD2 (5 bases). This CDR3 has 13 residues. The germline gives CDR1 SNHLY, CDR2 FYNNEI. Trimming removed 5 bases from V and 5 bases from J, with 10 bases in between. CDR3 sequence reads: CASSPDFHNEQFF. The DNA for the CDR3 is TGTGCCAGCAGTCCGGACTTCCACAATGAGCAGTTCTTC.

This clone was seen just once. The rearrangement links TRBV7-2 to TRBJ1-1, with D unresolved. Trimming removed 5 bases at V and 0 bases at J, with 7 bases between. The CDR3 runs 13 residues. CDR1 and CDR2 from the germline V gene are SGHTA and FQGNSA. CDR3 DNA sequence: TGTGCCAGCAGCCTCCTTATGAACACTGAAGCTTTCTTT. Residues: CASSLLMNTEAFF.